A selection of T cell receptor beta chains follows, all from one sample in a study of tumor-infiltrating lymphocytes in primary liver carcinoma. Each CDR3 protein gets one entry after TCRdb re-called the multiplex PCR reads with MiXCR. The sample carries fewer than 75,000 distinct CDR3 sequences, around 64% recorded once. Material for sequencing was liver tumor tissue from sampling region 2. These receptors all come from a man aged 40-50 years with primary liver carcinoma and hepatitis B virus infection. Both conserved end residues are part of each CDR3. Fields, in order: D gene, J gene, clone size, V gene, CDR3 protein, CDR3 DNA. The D gene is left open where the match is weak. Some rows mark clone size as missing; the rest say once, few, many or name a class of expanded clone.

TRBD1 TRBJ2-4 . TRBV6-1 CASSTQGTQNIQYF TGTGCCAGCAGTACACAGGGGACGCAAAACATTCAGTACTTC
. TRBJ2-7 . TRBV6-2/TRBV6-3 CASSYVGGGSRGPYEKYF .
. TRBJ2-5 . TRBV11-2 CVSSLDPWSSWRGGTQYF TGTGTCAGCAGCTTAGATCCGTGGTCTAGCTGGAGAGGAGGGACCCAGTACTTC
TRBD2 TRBJ2-3 . TRBV11-1 CASSKGGGLTDTQCF TGTGCCAGTAGCAAAGGCGGGGGTTTGACAGATACGCAGTGTTTT
. TRBJ2-7 . TRBV10-3 CAISEVGQEQYF TGCGCCATCAGCGAAGTCGGGCAAGAGCAGTACTTC
. TRBJ1-6 . TRBV6-6 CASSTNWEVNSPLHF TGTGCCAGCAGTACAAACTGGGAAGTTAATTCACCCCTCCACTTT
TRBD1 TRBJ2-3 . TRBV6-5 CASSSETPGQGGDSQRF TGTGCCAGCAGTTCCGAGACGCCGGGACAGGGGGGAGATTCGCAGCGTTTT
. TRBJ1-3 . TRBV5-1 CASSSEDFPGNTIYF TGCGCCAGCAGCTCCGAGGATTTCCCTGGAAACACCATATATTTT
. TRBJ1-2 . TRBV6-6 CVSNYSAETGRVSYTF TGTGTCAGCAATTACTCGGCGGAAACGGGGCGCGTTAGCTACACCTTC
TRBD2 TRBJ2-1 . TRBV4-2 CVSSQIGLGHNEQFF TGTGTCAGCAGCCAAATCGGACTAGGACACAATGAGCAGTTCTTC
TRBD2 TRBJ2-7 . TRBV2 CASTGGHEHYF TGTGCCAGCACGGGGGGGCACGAGCACTACTTC
. TRBJ2-1 . TRBV7-9 CASTDSLSENNEQFF TGTGCCAGTACTGACAGTTTATCCGAAAACAATGAGCAGTTCTTC
TRBD2 TRBJ2-1 . TRBV4-1 CASSQLGTSEHNEQFF TGCGCCAGCAGCCAACTCGGGACTAGCGAGCACAATGAGCAGTTCTTC
. TRBJ2-1 few TRBV24-1 CATSDLRGVGEQFF TGTGCCACCAGTGATTTGCGGGGAGTTGGCGAGCAGTTCTTC
TRBD1 TRBJ2-7 many TRBV7-9 CASSEDRATYEQYF TGTGCCAGCAGCGAAGACAGGGCAACCTACGAGCAGTACTTC
TRBD1 TRBJ2-1 few TRBV11-3 CASSSDRDPTYNEQFF TGTGCCAGCAGCTCCGACAGGGACCCGACCTACAATGAGCAGTTCTTC
TRBD1 TRBJ2-5 once TRBV11-2 CVNSLTAGGSGETQYF TGTGTCAACAGCTTAACAGCAGGGGGTTCGGGGGAGACCCAGTACTTC
TRBD1 TRBJ2-1 . TRBV6-5 CISTNPGQGDNEQFF TGTATCAGCACCAACCCGGGACAGGGTGACAATGAGCAGTTCTTC
TRBD1 TRBJ1-2 few TRBV28 CASSQGGSTSNYGYTF TGTGCCAGCAGCCAGGGGGGCAGCACTTCTAACTATGGCTACACCTTC
. TRBJ2-3 many TRBV29-1 CSVRTGGGDTQYF TGCAGCGTCCGGACGGGGGGCGGAGATACGCAGTATTTT
. TRBJ2-1 many TRBV14 CASSPRVFGNEQFF TGTGCCAGCAGCCCGAGAGTTTTTGGCAATGAGCAGTTCTTC
. TRBJ1-4 . TRBV11-2 CGNGKTPGGTNEKLFF TGTGGCAACGGCAAAACTCCAGGAGGAACAAATGAAAAACTGTTTTTT
. TRBJ2-7 . TRBV11-2 CNSSLTRGLSYEQYF TGTAACAGCAGCCTGACTCGGGGACTGAGCTACGAGCAGTACTTC
TRBD2 TRBJ2-5 . TRBV4-3 CLSSSGLAGWETQYF TGCCTCAGCAGCTCCGGACTAGCGGGATGGGAGACCCAGTACTTC
TRBD1 TRBJ2-2 . TRBV7-2 CASSLGGQGNSGELFF TGTGCCAGCAGCTTAGGGGGACAGGGGAACTCCGGGGAGCTGTTTTTT
. TRBJ2-2 . TRBV11-2 CASRLATGNTGELFF TGTGCCAGTAGATTAGCGACGGGTAACACCGGGGAGCTGTTTTTT
. TRBJ2-5 few TRBV20-1 CSAPVVETQYF TGCAGTGCGCCGGTCGTGGAGACCCAGTACTTC
. TRBJ1-5 . TRBV15 CATSRDYGVQQPQHF TGTGCCACCAGCAGAGATTACGGAGTGCAGCAGCCCCAGCATTTT
TRBD1 TRBJ2-3 . TRBV29-1 CSVWARGRDTDTQYF TGCAGCGTGTGGGCCAGGGGGCGCGACACAGATACGCAATATTTT
TRBD1 TRBJ2-5 few TRBV2 CASSDRGSQETQCF TGTGCCAGCAGCGACAGGGGGTCCCAAGAGACCCAGTGCTTC
. TRBJ1-4 many TRBV5-1 CASSHSEYTEKLFF TGCGCCAGCAGCCATAGCGAATATACTGAAAAACTGTTTTTT
. TRBJ2-7 many TRBV7-9 CASSLAGGATYEQYF TGTGCCAGCAGCTTAGCAGGGGGGGCCACCTACGAGCAGTACTTC
TRBD2 TRBJ2-2 . TRBV19 CASSPNPLAGGPTGELLF TGTGCCAGTAGTCCAAACCCACTAGCGGGAGGGCCGACCGGGGAGCTGCTTTTT
TRBD1 TRBJ1-6 . TRBV6-5 CAGSYTQGLVSPLLF TGTGCCGGCAGTTACACACAGGGGCTGGTGTCACCCCTCCTCTTT
. TRBJ2-2 hyperexpanded TRBV11-2 CASSLALGGANTGELFF TGTGCCAGCAGCTTAGCATTAGGAGGGGCGAACACCGGGGAGCTGTTTTTT
TRBD1 TRBJ2-1 few TRBV19 CASANDRTGGNEQFF TGTGCCAGTGCCAACGACCGGACAGGGGGAAATGAGCAGTTCTTC
. TRBJ2-3 . TRBV12-3/TRBV12-4 CASSLVAGIDTQCF TGTGCCAGCAGTTTAGTTGCCGGCATAGATACGCAGTGTTTT
. TRBJ2-5 . TRBV11-2 CASSQTTGEREEAQYF TGTGCCAGCAGCCAAACTACTGGCGAGAGGGAAGAGGCCCAGTACTTC
TRBD1 TRBJ2-7 . TRBV28 CACTRTGGSYEQYF TGTGCATGCACCCGGACAGGGGGCTCCTACGAGCAGTACTTC
. TRBJ2-7 few TRBV11-2 CVSSYQTEAYEQYF TGTGTCAGCAGCTACCAGACGGAGGCCTATGAGCAGTACTTC
. TRBJ2-5 . TRBV20-1 CSALARQETQYF TGCAGTGCACTGGCCCGCCAAGAGACCCAGTACTTC
TRBD1 TRBJ1-4 . TRBV11-2 CASSFPGTVVEKLFF TGTGCCAGCAGCTTCCCTGGGACAGTAGTGGAAAAACTGTTTTTT
. TRBJ2-5 many TRBV6-1 CASRALGANQETQYF TGTGCCAGTAGAGCACTGGGGGCGAACCAAGAGACCCAGTACTTC
TRBD1 TRBJ2-7 many TRBV12-3/TRBV12-4 CASSRTGTGTYEQYF TGTGCCAGCAGCCGCACCGGGACAGGGACCTACGAGCAGTACTTC
TRBD1 TRBJ1-1 . TRBV7-8 CASSSGQVGTEAFF TGTGCCAGTAGCTCCGGACAGGTAGGGACTGAAGCTTTCTTT
. TRBJ2-2 few TRBV19 CASSSALTGELFF TGTGCCAGTAGTAGCGCGCTAACCGGGGAGCTGTTTTTT
. TRBJ2-7 . TRBV7-8 CVSSSSSYEQYF TGTGTCAGCAGCTCCTCCTCCTACGAGCAATACTTC
. TRBJ2-5 few TRBV10-1 CASSQDRKETQYF TGCGCCAGCAGCCAAGACAGAAAAGAGACCCAGTACTTC
. TRBJ2-3 . TRBV6-1 CANKPSTDTHYF TGTGCCAACAAGCCCAGCACAGATACGCACTATTTT
. TRBJ2-1 . TRBV11-2 CASNQTPGEGKETQFF TGTGCCAGCAACCAAACTCCTGGCGAGGGGAAAGAGACACAGTTCTTC